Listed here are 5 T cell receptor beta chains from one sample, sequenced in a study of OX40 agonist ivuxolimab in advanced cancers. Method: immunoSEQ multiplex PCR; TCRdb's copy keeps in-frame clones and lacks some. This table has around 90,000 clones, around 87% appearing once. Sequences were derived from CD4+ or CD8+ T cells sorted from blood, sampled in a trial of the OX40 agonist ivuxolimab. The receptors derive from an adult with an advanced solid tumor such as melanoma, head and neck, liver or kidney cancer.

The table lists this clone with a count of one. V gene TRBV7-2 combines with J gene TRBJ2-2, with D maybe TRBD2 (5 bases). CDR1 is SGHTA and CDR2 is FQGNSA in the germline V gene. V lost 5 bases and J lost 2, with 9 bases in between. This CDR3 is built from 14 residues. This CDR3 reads CASSPLANTGELFF. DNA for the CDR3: TGTGCCAGCAGCCCTCTAGCCAACACCGGGGAGCTGTTTTTT.

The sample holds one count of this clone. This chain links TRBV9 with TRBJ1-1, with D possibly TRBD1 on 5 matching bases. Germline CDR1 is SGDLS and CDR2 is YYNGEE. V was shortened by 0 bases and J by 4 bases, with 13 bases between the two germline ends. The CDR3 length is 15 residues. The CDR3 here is CASSVGTSGGTEAFF. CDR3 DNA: TGTGCCAGCAGCGTAGGGACCTCCGGGGGCACTGAAGCTTTCTTT. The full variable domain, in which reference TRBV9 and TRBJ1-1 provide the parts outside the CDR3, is DSGVTQTPKHLITATGQRVTLRCSPRSGDLSVYWYQQSLDQGLQFLIQYYNGEERAKGNILERFSAQQFPDLHSELNLSSLELGDSALYFCASSVGTSGGTEAFFGQGTRLTVV.

The CDR3 DNA reads TGTGCCAGCAGGAATGTCCGGGACAGGATCTCCTACGAGCAGTACGTC. The encoded protein is CASRNVRDRISYEQYV. The chain carries TRBV2 and TRBJ2-7; 8 nucleotides align to TRBD1. Germline V CDR1 and CDR2: SNHLY, FYNNEI. The length of the CDR3 is 16 residues. J gave up 0 bases and V 6 bases, and 10 bases lay outside the gene matches.

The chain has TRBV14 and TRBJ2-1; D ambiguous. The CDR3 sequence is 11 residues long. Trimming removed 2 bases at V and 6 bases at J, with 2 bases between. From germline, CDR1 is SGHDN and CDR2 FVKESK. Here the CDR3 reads CASSQFNEQFF. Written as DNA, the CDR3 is TGTGCCAGCAGCCAATTCAATGAGCAGTTCTTC.

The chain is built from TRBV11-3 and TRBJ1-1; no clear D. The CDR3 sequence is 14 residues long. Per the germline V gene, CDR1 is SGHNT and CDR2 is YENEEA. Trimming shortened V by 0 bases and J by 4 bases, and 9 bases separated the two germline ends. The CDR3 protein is CASSLDIPGTEAFF. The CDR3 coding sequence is TGTGCCAGCAGCTTAGATATTCCGGGCACTGAAGCTTTCTTT.